This entry concerns a single T cell receptor beta chain. TCRdb's copy holds only in-frame clones and misses some; the assay was immunoSEQ multiplex PCR. The sample has 70,000 to 85,000 clones; roughly 90% are singletons. The sample belongs to a study of OX40 agonist ivuxolimab in advanced cancers. About the research overall: A diagnosis of hepatocellular carcinoma, melanoma, renal cell or head and neck cancer was present in dose-escalation patients.

Germline CDR1 and CDR2: MGHRA and YSYEKL. The trim removed 1 base at V and 6 bases at J, leaving 6 bases unmatched. The CDR3 length is 15 residues. This TCR was sampled from an adult with an advanced solid tumor such as melanoma, head and neck, liver or kidney cancer. V gene TRBV4-1 combines with J gene TRBJ2-1, with 7 bases fitting TRBD2. The specimen comprised CD4+ or CD8+ T cells sorted from blood, sampled in a trial of the OX40 agonist ivuxolimab. For the CDR3, the DNA is TGCGCCAGCAGCCAAGCCAGCGGGATCGGCAATGAGCAGTTCTTC. Its protein is CASSQASGIGNEQFF.